Following are 25 T cell receptor beta chains from one sample sequenced in a study of T cell responses to AZD1222 COVID-19 vaccine. Only in-frame clones appear in the TCRdb table, and some are missing; sequencing was by immunoSEQ multiplex PCR. This sample has more than 95,000 clones, with roughly 85% found just once. The input for sequencing was peripheral blood, taken on day 0 of MenACWY control vaccination. These receptors were collected from an adult in good health.

This clone was picked up a small number of times. The same CDR3 can be traced to other DNA sequences in this sample. The rearrangement joins TRBV6-1 to TRBJ1-5; maybe TRBD1 (6 bases). Germline CDR1 MNHNS, CDR2 SASEGT. The CDR3 totals 14 residues. Trimming took 3 bases from V and 4 from J, leaving 10 bases between them. CDR3 sequence: CASSEWQGNQPQHF. CDR3 bases: TGTGCCAGCAGTGAGTGGCAGGGGAATCAGCCCCAGCATTTT.

The chain uses TRBV5-1 and TRBJ2-7; D ambiguous. The CDR3 runs 12 residues. Germline lookup yields CDR1 SGHRS and CDR2 YFSETQ. V lost 5 bases and J 3 bases, leaving 9 bases between the germline ends. The CDR3 is CASRSDGYEQYF. The CDR3, as DNA: TGCGCCAGCAGGAGTGATGGCTACGAGCAGTACTTC.

The rearrangement uses TRBV29-1 and TRBJ1-2, with 7 nucleotides matching TRBD1. The CDR3 consists of 15 residues. V was pared by 7 bases and J by 7 bases, with 18 bases of the junction left unmatched. CDR1 and CDR2 (germline): SQVTM, ANQGSEA. In DNA, the CDR3 is TGCAGCGCTGCTTCACCCGGACAGGTCGTAGGTGGCTACACCTTC. Translated: CSAASPGQVVGGYTF.

This clone was found a few times. The chain couples TRBV11-2 to TRBJ2-7; 12 bases are a match to TRBD2. V was pared by 5 bases and J by 4 bases, with 3 bases of the junction left unmatched. The CDR3 has 14 amino acids. The germline gives CDR1 SGHAT, CDR2 FQNNGV. CDR3: CASSGLAGQYEQYF. DNA of the CDR3: TGTGCCAGCAGCGGACTAGCGGGGCAATACGAGCAGTACTTC.

This clone showed up just once. The chain employs TRBV10-3 and TRBJ2-5; D possibly matches TRBD1 or TRBD2 (7 bases each). This CDR3 contains 15 residues. Germline assignment: CDR1 ENHRY and CDR2 SYGVKD. V was shortened by 6 bases and J by 2 bases, with 16 bases between the two germline ends. CDR3 nucleotide sequence: TGTGCCATCAGCGAGGGAGGGGACAGACAAGAGACCCAGTACTTC. Residues: CAISEGGDRQETQYF.

The genes are TRBV10-1 and TRBJ2-6, with TRBD1 matching 9 bases. The CDR3 totals 19 residues. V lost 6 bases and J lost 0; bases outside the gene matches: 12. Germline-derived CDR1 and CDR2 are WNHNN and SYGVQD (reference sequence). This CDR3 is CASRPGGQGLFSGANVLTF. CDR3 in DNA: TGCGCCAGCAGGCCCGGGGGACAGGGTTTATTCTCTGGGGCCAACGTCCTGACTTTC.

The chain links TRBV7-2 to TRBJ1-1, with D uncertain. CDR1 SGHTA and CDR2 FQGNSA come from the germline V gene. V was trimmed by 5 bases and J by 5 bases, leaving 12 bases between them. There are 13 residues in the CDR3. CDR3 loop: CASSPFGLTEAFF. The CDR3 bases are TGTGCCAGCAGCCCCTTCGGGTTAACTGAAGCTTTCTTT. Complete variable domain (other parts from reference TRBV7-2 and TRBJ1-1): GAGVSQSPSNKVTEKGKDVELRCDPISGHTALYWYRQSLGQGLEFLIYFQGNSAPDKSGLPSDRFSAERTGGSVSTLTIQRTQQEDSAVYLCASSPFGLTEAFFGQGTRLTVV.

The V gene is TRBV9, the J gene TRBJ1-3, with TRBD1 as a possible D gene (5 bases). Germline CDR1 SGDLS, CDR2 YYNGEE. Deletions cut 1 base from V and 7 bases from J, with 12 bases between. This CDR3 comprises 14 residues. For the CDR3, the DNA is TGTGCCAGCAGCGTACGAGGGGAGGGGAACACCATATATTTT. It yields the protein CASSVRGEGNTIYF. Full variable domain (outside the CDR3, taken from reference TRBV9 and TRBJ1-3): DSGVTQTPKHLITATGQRVTLRCSPRSGDLSVYWYQQSLDQGLQFLIQYYNGEERAKGNILERFSAQQFPDLHSELNLSSLELGDSALYFCASSVRGEGNTIYFGEGSWLTVV.

The chain combines TRBV7-9 with TRBJ2-3; no clear D gene. CDR1 is SEHNR and CDR2 is FQNEAQ in the germline V gene (reference sequence). Trimming took 5 bases from V and 9 from J, leaving 12 bases between them. The CDR3 totals 12 residues. The CDR3 bases are TGTGCCAGCAGCCCTACACGGTACACGCAGTATTTT. As protein: CASSPTRYTQYF.

The J gene is TRBJ1-2, the V gene TRBV5-6, with TRBD1 as a possible D gene (5 bases). With 3 bases removed from V and 8 bases from J, the gap between germline ends came to 14 bases. The CDR3 is 13 amino acids. The germline V gene has CDR1 SGHDT and CDR2 YYEEEE. In DNA, the CDR3 is TGTGCCAGCAGCTGGAGGCAGGGTGAAGGCTACACCTTC. It translates to CASSWRQGEGYTF.

Only a few counts were recorded for this clone. The chain has TRBV18 and TRBJ1-2, with no clear D. CDR3 length: 16 residues. Germline lookup yields CDR1 KGHSH and CDR2 LQKENI. V dropped 0 bases and J dropped 4 bases, with 15 bases sitting between them. CDR3 bases: TGTGCCAGCTCACCACCCGGAGGAAGCGTTACCTATGGCTACACCTTC. Translating it yields CASSPPGGSVTYGYTF.

The V gene is TRBV5-4, the J gene TRBJ2-7; TRBD2 aligns across 12 bases. The CDR3 is 17 amino acids. CDR1 and CDR2 (germline): SGHNT, YYREEE (reference sequence). The ends lost 4 bases at V and 0 bases at J; junction bases unmatched: 8. CDR3 nucleotide sequence: TGTGCCAGCAGCGAAGGACTAGCGGGGCTCTCCTCCTACGAGCAGTACTTC. Its protein is CASSEGLAGLSSYEQYF.

The chain combines TRBV7-2 with TRBJ2-2; TRBD1 or TRBD2 may be the D gene (5 bases each). The CDR3 runs to 18 residues. Germline-derived CDR1 and CDR2 are SGHTA and FQGNSA. Trimming removed 5 bases at V and 6 bases at J, with 25 bases between. DNA for the CDR3: TGTGCCAGCAGCCAAATCCGGTTGGGGGTCGAGCGAGCCGGGGAGCTGTTTTTT. This translates into CASSQIRLGVERAGELFF.

The V and J genes are TRBV7-2 and TRBJ1-2; no firm D call. This CDR3 region has 13 residues. Germline CDR1 and CDR2: SGHTA and FQGNSA. Trimming took 7 bases from V and 3 from J, leaving 12 bases between them. DNA of the CDR3: TGTGCCAGCACTTACCGAGGCGACTATGGCTACACCTTC. Protein sequence: CASTYRGDYGYTF.

The rearrangement joins TRBV4-1 to TRBJ2-5, with 7 bases fitting TRBD2. Germline values: CDR1 MGHRA, CDR2 YSYEKL. There are 15 residues in the CDR3. Germline trimming cut 1 base from V and 3 bases from J; bases unmatched to any gene: 5. Here the CDR3 DNA reads TGCGCCAGCAGCCAAGCCGGGACTACCAAAGAGACCCAGTACTTC. It codes for CASSQAGTTKETQYF.

This chain links TRBV4-3 with TRBJ2-2, with D possibly called TRBD1 or TRBD2 (7 bases each). V shed 1 base and J shed 7 bases, with 13 bases lying between them. Germline loops: CDR1 LGHNA, CDR2 YSLEER. This CDR3 has 15 amino acids. CDR3 residues: CASSQVQGGVGELFF. The CDR3 DNA reads as TGCGCCAGCAGCCAAGTTCAGGGGGGGGTCGGGGAGCTGTTTTTT.

V usage is TRBV5-1 and J usage is TRBJ2-2; D remains ambiguous. The germline CDR1 and CDR2 sequences are SGHRS and YFSETQ. The V end was cut by 4 bases, the J end by 6 bases, with 13 bases between. The CDR3 is 14 residues long. CDR3 residues: CASSDKSNAGELFF. For the CDR3, the DNA is TGCGCCAGCAGCGATAAATCGAATGCCGGGGAGCTGTTTTTT.

This clone was picked up one time. The chain uses TRBV6-1 and TRBJ2-5; D is uncertain. The germline gives CDR1 MNHNS, CDR2 SASEGT. The CDR3 covers 13 residues. V lost 0 bases and J 7 bases, leaving 9 bases between the germline ends. CDR3 sequence reads: CASSEAPVRTQYF. The CDR3 DNA sequence: TGTGCCAGCAGTGAAGCTCCCGTGAGGACCCAGTACTTC.

As DNA, the CDR3 is TGTGCCAGCAGCTTTACAGGAGCGAGCAATCAGCCCCAGCATTTT. Encoded protein: CASSFTGASNQPQHF. This chain links TRBV7-2 with TRBJ1-5; the D gene is possibly TRBD1 (5 bases). The V gene's germline CDR1 is SGHTA and CDR2 FQGNSA. Deletions cut 3 bases from V and 1 base from J, with 10 bases between. CDR3 length: 15 residues.

This chain links TRBV5-1 with TRBJ1-1, with D possibly being TRBD1 (6 bases). Germline V gene data show CDR1 as SGHRS and CDR2 as YFSETQ. This CDR3 has 16 residues. V lost 2 bases, J lost 4 bases, and 18 bases lay in between. The CDR3, as DNA: TGCGCCAGCAGCTTCCGTCGGGATAGGGGGGTCACTGAAGCTTTCTTT. Residues: CASSFRRDRGVTEAFF.

This clone was observed a handful of times. The chain employs TRBV5-1 and TRBJ2-3; tentative D call: TRBD2 (5 bases). This CDR3 is built from 17 residues. Germline loops: CDR1 SGHRS, CDR2 YFSETQ. The V gene lost 0 bases and the J gene lost 2 bases, with 16 bases spanning the gap. In DNA form, the CDR3 reads TGCGCCAGCAGCTTGGGAGTATCAACGGGGTACACAGATACGCAGTATTTT. It encodes CASSLGVSTGYTDTQYF. Variable domain in full (rest from reference TRBV5-1 and TRBJ2-3): KAGVTQTPRYLIKTRGQQVTLSCSPISGHRSVSWYQQTPGQGLQFLFEYFSETQRNKGNFPGRFSGRQFSNSRSEMNVSTLELGDSALYLCASSLGVSTGYTDTQYFGPGTRLTVL.

V and J are TRBV7-8 and TRBJ2-7; D is perhaps TRBD1 or TRBD2 (5 bases each). V lost 2 bases and J 2 bases, leaving 13 bases between the germline ends. In germline, CDR1 is SGHVS, CDR2 FQNEAQ. This CDR3 region has 15 residues. In DNA, the CDR3 is TGTGCCAGCAGCTTAACGGGGCAGGGCCCCTACGAGCAGTACTTC. Its translation: CASSLTGQGPYEQYF.

The chain couples TRBV24-1 to TRBJ2-2; D gene unclear. V lost 4 bases and J lost 1, with 9 bases in between. The CDR3 covers 15 residues. CDR1 and CDR2 from the germline V gene are KGHDR and SFDVKD. Written as DNA, the CDR3 is TGTGCCACCAGTGACTCAAAACAGAACACCGGGGAGCTGTTTTTT. Encoded protein: CATSDSKQNTGELFF.

This chain links TRBV6-6 with TRBJ1-5; D not certain. CDR1 is MNHNY, CDR2 SVGAGI, per germline (reference sequence). The V gene lost 6 bases and the J gene lost 5 bases, with 20 bases spanning the gap. This CDR3 contains 16 residues. The CDR3 region has the DNA TGTGCCAGCAGCTACGAGGAGGCACTGACTTATCAGCCCCAGCATTTT. It is translated as CASSYEEALTYQPQHF.

The V gene is TRBV5-1, the J gene TRBJ1-4; a weak D match, TRBD1 (6 bases). CDR3 length: 14 residues. V was trimmed by 2 bases and J by 3 bases, leaving 8 bases between them. Germline V gene data show CDR1 as SGHRS and CDR2 as YFSETQ. The CDR3 reads CASSLGQSNEKLFF. The DNA of the CDR3 is TGCGCCAGCAGCTTAGGACAGTCTAATGAAAAACTGTTTTTT.